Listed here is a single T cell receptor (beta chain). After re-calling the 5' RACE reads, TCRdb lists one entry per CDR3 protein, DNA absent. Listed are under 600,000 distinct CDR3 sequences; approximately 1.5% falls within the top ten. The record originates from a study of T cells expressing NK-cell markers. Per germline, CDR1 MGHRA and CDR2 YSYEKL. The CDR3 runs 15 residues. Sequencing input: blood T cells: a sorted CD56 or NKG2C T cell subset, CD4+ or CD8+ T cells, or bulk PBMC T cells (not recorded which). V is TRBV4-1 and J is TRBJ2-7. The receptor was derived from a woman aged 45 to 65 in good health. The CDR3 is CASSQARASSYEQYF.